The clone carrying this TCR beta chain was detected only once. Everyone who took part was 18 to 89 years old, and they came from some 23 US areas. Donors in Cohort 3 who had recovered were those with two negative PCRs, healthcare professional clearance, or resolution of their symptoms. The junction had 2 bases not matched to a gene; V was cut back by 0 bases and J by 6 bases. The CDR3 has 15 amino acids. The germline CDR1 and CDR2 sequences are SGHAT and FQNNGV. Clones were sequenced by immunoSEQ multiplex PCR, and TCRdb holds only the in-frame ones, with some missing. The sample lists about 260,000 clones; 75% to 90% were seen once. This sample is part of a study of blood T cell repertoires in COVID-19. Across the whole study: PBMCs, B-cell-depleted T cells, or T cells provided the cDNA or gDNA that made up the material.

Sequenced sample: PBMCs or T cells enriched from blood (not recorded which). The sequence derives from a woman aged 18-29 years who had recovered from COVID-19. V usage is TRBV11-2 and J usage is TRBJ1-4, with 9 bases lining up with TRBD1. CDR3 loop: CASSLDRDRDEKLFF. In DNA, the CDR3 is TGTGCCAGCAGCTTAGACCGGGACAGGGATGAAAAACTGTTTTTT.